The 12 T cell receptor beta chains in this list originate from one sample, sequenced in a study of cytomegalovirus exposure and HLA in healthy donors. The PCR contained 60 Vbeta and 13 Jbeta primers. Measured with immunoSEQ multiplex PCR; TCRdb has only the in-frame clones, and not every one. The sample yields under 150,000 clones, over 65% seen once. Sequenced material: PBMCs. Receptors were obtained from a male donor in good health and CMV-seronegative.

The chain employs TRBV25-1 and TRBJ2-7; 10 nucleotides agree with TRBD1. The CDR3 is 13 amino acids. Trimming took 4 bases from V and 5 from J; bases not matched to a gene: 2. CDR1 and CDR2 from the germline V gene are MGHDK and SYGVNS. The CDR3 loop reads CASSAGTGDEQYF. The CDR3 coding sequence is TGTGCCAGCAGTGCCGGGACAGGGGACGAGCAGTACTTC.

This clone occurred a few times. The junction and the germline gene differ at one end; a read error may be behind it. The chain recombines TRBV7-2 with TRBJ2-7, with TRBD2 matching over 9 bases. Germline V gives CDR1 SGHTA, CDR2 FQGNSA. CDR3 length: 13 residues. The CDR3 sequence is CASSLVPSGRPHF. CDR3 nucleotide sequence: TGTGCCAGCAGCTTAGTCCCCAGCGGGAGGCCCCACTTC.

V is TRBV2 and J is TRBJ2-7, with 9 bases lining up with TRBD1. V shed 6 bases and J 4 bases; nucleotides not matched to a gene: 7. The CDR3 is 14 residues long. Per germline, CDR1 SNHLY and CDR2 FYNNEI. CDR3 DNA sequence: TGTGCCAGCAGGGGACAGGGAGGGGGGTACGAGCAGTACTTC. Its protein is CASRGQGGGYEQYF.

CDR3 nucleotides: TGTGCCAGCAGTTTTGTGTCATCCGGGGAGCTGTTTTTT. It codes for CASSFVSSGELFF. The chain employs TRBV28 and TRBJ2-2; the D is unclear. CDR1 is MDHEN and CDR2 is SYDVKM in the germline V gene. CDR3 length equals 13 residues. The germline V and J ends were trimmed by 3 bases and 6 bases, with 8 bases remaining between them. Looking up the rest from reference TRBV28 and TRBJ2-2 gives the full variable domain: DVKVTQSSRYLVKRTGEKVFLECVQDMDHENMFWYRQDPGLGLRLIYFSYDVKMKEKGDIPEGYSVSREKKERFSLILESASTNQTSMYLCASSFVSSGELFFGEGSRLTVL.

The rearrangement uses TRBV15 and TRBJ2-3, with TRBD2 matching over 9 bases. The junction had 3 bases not matched to a gene; V was cut back by 3 bases and J by 2 bases. From germline, CDR1 is LNHNV and CDR2 YYDKDF (reference sequence). The CDR3 contains 15 residues. In DNA form, the CDR3 reads TGTGCCACCAGCAGGTCGGGACTAGCCACAGATACGCAGTATTTT. The encoded protein is CATSRSGLATDTQYF.

The gene calls are TRBV7-8 and TRBJ2-2; D remains ambiguous. In germline, CDR1 is SGHVS, CDR2 FQNEAQ. The CDR3 spans 14 residues. With 1 base removed from V and 6 bases from J, the gap between germline ends came to 9 bases. The CDR3 nucleotides are TGTGCCAGCAGCTTAGGGATTGAGGCCGGGGAGCTGTTTTTT. Its translation: CASSLGIEAGELFF.

V usage is TRBV15 and J usage is TRBJ2-5; perhaps TRBD2 as D (6 bases). Trimming pared 3 bases from V and 2 bases from J, leaving 10 bases between. In germline, CDR1 is LNHNV, CDR2 YYDKDF (reference sequence). The CDR3 totals 14 residues. CDR3 region: CATSRGRGQETQYF. Written as DNA, the CDR3 is TGTGCCACCAGCAGGGGGCGGGGTCAAGAGACCCAGTACTTC. The full variable domain, completed using reference TRBV15 and TRBJ2-5, is DAMVIQNPRYQVTQFGKPVTLSCSQTLNHNVMYWYQQKSSQAPKLLFHYYDKDFNNEADTPDNFQSRRPNTSFCFLDIRSPGLGDTAMYLCATSRGRGQETQYFGPGTRLLVL.

In DNA, the CDR3 is TGTGCCAGCAGCTTCCTGACCGGGACAGGGGGCAGCTACACCTTC. Translated: CASSFLTGTGGSYTF. The chain is built from TRBV5-6 and TRBJ1-2, with 12 nucleotides matching TRBD1. The CDR3 loop spans 15 amino acids. V was clipped by 2 bases and J by 9 bases; unmatched bases: 8. The germline gives CDR1 SGHDT, CDR2 YYEEEE. Based on the CDR3 plus reference TRBV5-6 and TRBJ1-2, the full variable domain is DAGVTQSPTHLIKTRGQQVTLRCSPKSGHDTVSWYQQALGQGPQFIFQYYEEEERQRGNFPDRFSGHQFPNYSSELNVNALLLGDSALYLCASSFLTGTGGSYTFGSGTRLTVV.

This sequence joins TRBV27 and TRBJ2-1, with D perhaps TRBD2 (6 bases). The V gene's germline CDR1 is MNHEY and CDR2 SMNVEV (reference sequence). Trimming removed 5 bases from V and 8 bases from J, with 16 bases in between. The CDR3 consists of 14 residues. The CDR3 loop reads CASSEPGEGDEQFF. CDR3 bases: TGTGCCAGCAGTGAACCGGGGGAAGGTGATGAGCAGTTCTTC.

Only one count was recorded for this clone. The chain uses TRBV10-1 and TRBJ2-2; 10 nucleotides align to TRBD2. The germline V gene has CDR1 WNHNN and CDR2 SYGVQD (reference sequence). Trimming at V came to 6 bases and at J to 6 bases, leaving 7 bases not matched to a gene. This CDR3 has 15 amino acids. The CDR3 spells CASSSLAGDPGELFF. In nucleotides, the CDR3 is TGCGCCAGCAGCTCTCTAGCGGGAGATCCCGGGGAGCTGTTTTTT.

The chain carries TRBV19 and TRBJ1-3, with 10 bases lining up with TRBD1. With V trimmed by 7 bases and J by 4 bases, 4 bases remained unmatched. Germline V gene sequence: CDR1 LNHDA, CDR2 SQIVND (reference sequence). The CDR3 contains 14 residues. The CDR3 nucleotides read TGTGCCAGTAAGACAGGGGGCTTCGGAAACACCATATATTTT. Protein sequence: CASKTGGFGNTIYF.

Details on this clone: The conserved final phenylalanine or tryptophan is absent from the CDR3, which likely points to a read error. The DNA is omitted, as the CDR3 cannot be located on it reliably, and the CDR3 follows TCRdb's listing. The chain employs TRBV5-1 and TRBJ2-4; no check of the table's D call, TRBD2, against the DNA was made. The length of the CDR3 is 8 amino acids, counting both ends. Germline V CDR1 and CDR2: SGHRS, YFSETQ. Here the CDR3 reads CASRPLGI.